A single sample gave rise to the 24 T cell receptor beta chains below, sequenced in a study of blood T cell repertoires in COVID-19 (dated by TCRdb to about 2020). Library creation used the immunoSEQ multiplex PCR assay. TCRdb holds this immuneACCESS table with in-frame rearrangements only. Some clones are missing; in checked studies, unresolved V genes explain under half, and the rest has no known cause. The sample table holds 200,000 to 250,000 clones, of which around 80% were seen once. Roughly 1.3% of the sample lies in the top ten. The specimen was peripheral blood. These receptors were taken from a woman aged 25-40 years with COVID-19, enrolled during active disease.

The chain links TRBV9 to TRBJ2-2; 7 nucleotides match TRBD2. The CDR3 length is 12 residues. V lost 8 bases, J lost 4 bases, and 2 bases stayed unmatched. Germline V lookup: CDR1 SGDLS, CDR2 YYNGEE. The CDR3 nucleotides are TGTGCCAGTTCTAGCGGCACCGGGGAGCTGTTTTTT. It codes for CASSSGTGELFF.

The rearrangement links TRBV4-1 to TRBJ2-3, with a weak D call TRBD1 (5 bases). CDR1 and CDR2 (germline): MGHRA, YSYEKL. This CDR3 is 15 amino acids long. The V gene lost 0 bases and the J gene lost 3 bases, with 10 bases spanning the gap. This CDR3 is CASSQDLPGTDTQYF. DNA of the CDR3: TGCGCCAGCAGCCAAGATCTCCCAGGGACAGATACGCAGTATTTT.

The V and J genes are TRBV28 and TRBJ1-5, with D tentatively TRBD1 (6 bases). Germline V lookup: CDR1 MDHEN, CDR2 SYDVKM. V gave up 6 bases and J gave up 0 bases, with 18 bases separating them. This CDR3 region has 17 residues. The CDR3 loop reads CASRPSRGPDSNQPQHF. The CDR3 nucleotides read TGTGCCAGCAGGCCGAGCAGGGGCCCAGATAGCAATCAGCCCCAGCATTTT.

The V gene is TRBV5-1, the J gene TRBJ1-1; D is uncertain. The CDR3 covers 16 residues. Germline V gene lookup returns CDR1 SGHRS and CDR2 YFSETQ. Between the trimmed V and J ends, which lost 4 bases and 4 bases, there was a span of 20 bases. CDR3 protein: CASSPSGKTPPTEAFF. CDR3 DNA: TGCGCCAGCAGCCCTTCAGGCAAAACACCACCCACTGAAGCTTTCTTT. The variable domain in full, completed from reference TRBV5-1 and TRBJ1-1, reads KAGVTQTPRYLIKTRGQQVTLSCSPISGHRSVSWYQQTPGQGLQFLFEYFSETQRNKGNFPGRFSGRQFSNSRSEMNVSTLELGDSALYLCASSPSGKTPPTEAFFGQGTRLTVV.

The CDR3 loop is CASSRGPGQPNRNGGYTF. DNA for the CDR3: TGTGCCAGCAGCCGCGGACCGGGACAGCCCAACCGAAACGGGGGCTACACCTTC. The chain uses TRBV5-6 and TRBJ1-2; 7 nucleotides align to TRBD1. Per the germline V gene, CDR1 is SGHDT and CDR2 is YYEEEE. The CDR3 covers 18 residues. J lost 8 bases, V lost 4 bases, and 23 bases had no gene match.

This clone has more than one count but fewer than ten. The chain uses TRBV7-9 and TRBJ1-5; possibly TRBD1 for D (5 bases). The length of the CDR3 is 15 residues. V was cut by 4 bases and J by 2 bases, with 12 bases left in between. Per the germline V gene, CDR1 is SEHNR and CDR2 is FQNEAQ (reference sequence). The CDR3 is CASSSSAGRNQPQHF. The CDR3 coding sequence is TGTGCCAGCAGCTCGAGCGCGGGGCGCAATCAGCCCCAGCATTTT.

As to this clone: Other DNA sequences of this sample code for an identical CDR3. The V call is TRBV5-1, the J call TRBJ2-7, with D uncertain. Trimming stripped 0 bases from V and 0 bases from J, with 7 bases between. This CDR3 region has 14 residues. In germline, CDR1 is SGHRS, CDR2 YFSETQ. For the CDR3, the DNA is TGCGCCAGCAGCTTGGTGTCTAGCTCCTACGAGCAGTACTTC. This gives the protein CASSLVSSSYEQYF. The full variable domain, completed using reference TRBV5-1 and TRBJ2-7, is KAGVTQTPRYLIKTRGQQVTLSCSPISGHRSVSWYQQTPGQGLQFLFEYFSETQRNKGNFPGRFSGRQFSNSRSEMNVSTLELGDSALYLCASSLVSSSYEQYFGPGTRLTVT.

The chain joins TRBV24-1 to TRBJ2-1; maybe TRBD1 (5 bases). The germline V and J ends were trimmed by 0 bases and 7 bases, with 21 bases remaining between them. Germline-derived CDR1 and CDR2 are KGHDR and SFDVKD. The CDR3 spans 18 residues. The chain's CDR3 is CATSDLQGAANARNEQFF. Written as DNA, the CDR3 is TGTGCCACCAGTGATTTGCAAGGGGCGGCAAATGCAAGGAATGAGCAGTTCTTC.

The rearrangement joins TRBV11-3 to TRBJ2-3; 9 bases are a match to TRBD1. V lost 1 base, J lost 2 bases, and 4 bases stayed unmatched. The V gene's germline CDR1 is SGHNT and CDR2 YENEEA. The CDR3 is made up of 16 amino acids. The CDR3 is CASSLGGTGLTDTQYF. CDR3 coding DNA: TGTGCCAGCAGCTTAGGAGGGACAGGGCTCACAGATACGCAGTATTTT.

This clone was counted only a few times. This chain joins TRBV2 and TRBJ1-4; 8 bases fit TRBD1. V shed 7 bases and J 8 bases; nucleotides not matched to a gene: 9. Germline assignment: CDR1 SNHLY and CDR2 FYNNEI. This CDR3 has 14 residues. The CDR3 coding sequence is TGTGCCAGCACCGAGGGACAGGTGGGCGAAAAACTGTTTTTT. Its translation is CASTEGQVGEKLFF.

The chain carries TRBV3-1 (or the pseudogene TRBV3-2) and TRBJ1-3, with a tentative D call TRBD1 (6 bases). The CDR3 has 15 residues. Trimming took off 0 bases at V and 1 base at J, with 7 bases between the two ends. CDR1 and CDR2 from the germline V gene are LGHDT and YNNKEL (reference sequence). CDR3 coding DNA: TGTGCCAGCAGCCAAGAAGACAGGTCTGGAAACACCATATATTTT. This codes for CASSQEDRSGNTIYF.

The chain joins TRBV9 to TRBJ2-7, with 8 bases fitting TRBD2. CDR3 size: 14 residues. Germline CDR1 SGDLS, CDR2 YYNGEE. The V gene end was trimmed by 0 bases and the J gene end by 2 bases; junction bases not matched to a gene: 1. CDR3 protein: CASSVGRGAYEQYF. The CDR3 DNA sequence: TGTGCCAGCAGCGTAGGGCGGGGGGCCTACGAGCAGTACTTC.

This clone was recorded once. The CDR3 DNA follows: TGTGCCAGCAGTGAGGGCAGAACCTACGAGCAGTACTTC. It codes for CASSEGRTYEQYF. The chain employs TRBV2 and TRBJ2-7, with D unclear. Germline CDR1 and CDR2: SNHLY and FYNNEI. The CDR3 sequence is 13 residues long. Trimming removed 3 bases from V and 2 bases from J, with 8 bases in between.

The CDR3: CASSQQTGGTDTQYF. Here the CDR3 DNA reads TGCGCCAGCAGCCAGCAGACAGGGGGCACAGATACGCAGTATTTT. The J gene is TRBJ2-3, the V gene TRBV4-3; TRBD1 aligns across 8 bases. The germline gives CDR1 LGHNA, CDR2 YSLEER. The CDR3 is 15 residues long. J gave up 1 base and V 3 bases, and 3 bases lay outside the gene matches.

This chain links TRBV6-2 or TRBV6-3 with TRBJ2-1; D is ambiguous. The CDR3 has 14 residues. Germline loops: CDR1 MNHEY, CDR2 SVGEGT. Trimming stripped 0 bases from V and 4 bases from J, with 7 bases between. In nucleotides, the CDR3 is TGTGCCAGCAGTTACTCGAATACTTACAATGAGCAGTTCTTC. Translation: CASSYSNTYNEQFF.

The CDR3 sequence is CSVEPIPGTGRRAFF. CDR3 in DNA: TGCAGCGTCGAACCTATACCCGGGACAGGGCGACGAGCTTTCTTT. V usage is TRBV29-1 and J usage is TRBJ1-1, with TRBD1 identical over 9 bases. CDR1 is SQVTM, CDR2 ANQGSEA, per germline. Unmatched junction bases numbered 18, after V lost 6 bases and J lost 10 bases. The CDR3 is 15 residues long.

The CDR3 is CASSLSDITYEQYF. For the CDR3, the DNA is TGTGCCAGCAGTTTATCGGACATTACCTACGAGCAGTACTTC. This sequence joins TRBV27 and TRBJ2-7; TRBD1 is a possible D gene (5 bases). The CDR3 is 14 residues long. Germline assignment: CDR1 MNHEY and CDR2 SMNVEV (reference sequence). The ends were cut back, 0 bases at V and 2 bases at J, with 8 bases in the middle.

The chain joins TRBV7-3 to TRBJ2-7; possibly TRBD2 for D (6 bases). Germline CDR1 reads SGHTA; CDR2 reads FQGTGA. V dropped 5 bases and J dropped 2 bases, with 16 bases sitting between them. This CDR3 is built from 15 residues. The CDR3 DNA reads as TGTGCCAGCAGCCCTAGTGGCGGGGCTCCCTACGAGCAGTACTTC. Amino acids: CASSPSGGAPYEQYF.

This rearrangement joins TRBV6-5 to TRBJ1-2; D gene unclear. This CDR3 is built from 10 residues. CDR1 is MNHEY, CDR2 SVGAGI, per germline. Trimming took 10 bases from V and 14 from J, leaving 17 bases between them. The CDR3 nucleotides are TGTGCCACCTCCGGCGCGGTGTGGACCTTC. Residues: CATSGAVWTF.

The chain joins TRBV18 to TRBJ2-2, with D perhaps TRBD1 (6 bases). CDR1 is KGHSH and CDR2 is LQKENI in the germline V gene. V was trimmed by 4 bases and J by 4 bases, leaving 10 bases between them. The CDR3 spans 14 residues. The CDR3 region is CASSQGQITGELFF. DNA of the CDR3: TGTGCCAGCTCACAAGGACAGATCACCGGGGAGCTGTTTTTT.

DNA for the CDR3: TGTGCCAGCAGCTTATCTCAGGGGGCGCCGACTGAAGCTTTCTTT. As protein: CASSLSQGAPTEAFF. J is TRBJ1-1 and V is TRBV7-6; 8 bases agree with TRBD1. V lost 2 bases and J lost 5; bases outside the gene matches: 7. The CDR3 length is 15 residues. Germline CDR1 reads SGHVS; CDR2 reads FNYEAQ.

CDR3 sequence: CASSQEQFWRASTDTQYF. Written as DNA, the CDR3 is TGTGCCAGCAGCCAAGAACAATTTTGGCGGGCTAGCACAGATACGCAGTATTTT. The chain joins TRBV4-2 to TRBJ2-3, with a possible D match to TRBD2 (5 bases). The CDR3 sequence is 18 residues long. Germline V gene lookup returns CDR1 LGHNA and CDR2 YNFKEQ. Trimming removed 0 bases at V and 0 bases at J, with 16 bases between.

The gene calls are TRBV4-2 and TRBJ1-2; D unclear. Trimming pared 2 bases from V and 0 bases from J, leaving 7 bases between. The CDR3 contains 14 residues. CDR1 is LGHNA, CDR2 YNFKEQ, per germline. In nucleotides, the CDR3 is TGTGCCAGCAGCCAACCGTTAGCTAACTATGGCTACACCTTC. It specifies CASSQPLANYGYTF.

The gene calls are TRBV29-1 and TRBJ2-5; no clear D gene. The CDR3 totals 12 residues. V dropped 4 bases and J dropped 2 bases, with 8 bases sitting between them. CDR1 SQVTM and CDR2 ANQGSEA come from the germline V gene. The CDR3 protein is CSVGTDQETQYF. CDR3 bases: TGCAGCGTTGGAACAGATCAAGAGACCCAGTACTTC.